The text below deals with one TCR beta chain. This sample stems from a study of blood T cells in healthy people across ages. Extraction yielded at least 6 micrograms of total RNA per sample. The CDR3 extends over 14 amino acids. With a J-beta primer mix and a sample-barcoded 5' primer, a second PCR ran about 7 to 12 cycles. TCRdb itself ran the 5' RACE reads through MiXCR, one entry per CDR3 protein. The table includes 710,000 or so distinct CDR3 sequences, about 32% detected once. The source is a woman aged 80 or over in good health. Sequenced sample: blood. The V and J genes are TRBV12-3 or TRBV12-4 and TRBJ2-4; the D gene is possibly TRBD2 (6 bases). Near its end, the DNA agrees better with TRBJ2-7, so the J call may be wrong. DNA of the CDR3: TGTGCCAGCAGTTTAGACCTAGCGTTAATCGAGCAGTACTTC. It codes for CASSLDLALIEQYF.